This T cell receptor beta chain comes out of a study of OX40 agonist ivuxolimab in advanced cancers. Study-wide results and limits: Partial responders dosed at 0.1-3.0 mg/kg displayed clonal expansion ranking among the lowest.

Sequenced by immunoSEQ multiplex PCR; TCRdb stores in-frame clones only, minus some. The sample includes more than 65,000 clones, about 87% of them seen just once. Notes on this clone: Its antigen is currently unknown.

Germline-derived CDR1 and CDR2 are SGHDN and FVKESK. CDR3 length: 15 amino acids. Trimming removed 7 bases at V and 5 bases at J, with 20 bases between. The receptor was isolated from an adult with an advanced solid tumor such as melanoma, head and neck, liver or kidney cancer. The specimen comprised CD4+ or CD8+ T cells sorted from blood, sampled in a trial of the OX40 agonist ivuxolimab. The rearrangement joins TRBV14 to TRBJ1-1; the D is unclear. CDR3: CASTPWTGGETEAFF. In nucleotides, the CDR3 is TGTGCCAGCACTCCCTGGACGGGTGGGGAAACTGAAGCTTTCTTT.